These 28 T cell receptor beta chains were all obtained from the same sample, sequenced in a study of OX40 agonist ivuxolimab in advanced cancers. Produced via immunoSEQ multiplex PCR; TCRdb's table is partial and in-frame only. This sample yields more than 80,000 clones, of which about 88% are seen a single time; 0.65% to 0.9% belongs to the top ten. Sequenced here: CD4+ or CD8+ T cells sorted from blood, sampled in a trial of the OX40 agonist ivuxolimab. Receptors originate from an adult with an advanced solid tumor such as melanoma, head and neck, liver or kidney cancer.

The chain recombines TRBV7-2 with TRBJ1-2; 8 positions match TRBD1. From germline, CDR1 is SGHTA and CDR2 FQGNSA. Germline trimming cut 5 bases from V and 4 bases from J; bases unmatched to any gene: 3. The CDR3 spans 13 residues. Here the CDR3 reads CASSRQGLYGYTF. CDR3 DNA: TGTGCCAGCAGCAGACAGGGGCTCTATGGCTACACCTTC.

The chain has TRBV7-8 and TRBJ2-2, with 9 bases lining up with TRBD2. The trim removed 5 bases at V and 3 bases at J, leaving 16 bases unmatched. CDR1 is SGHVS and CDR2 is FQNEAQ in the germline V gene. The CDR3 totals 19 residues. CDR3 region: CASSPRLAPSGEYTGELFF. The CDR3 DNA reads as TGTGCCAGCAGCCCGCGCCTAGCTCCTAGCGGGGAGTACACCGGGGAGCTGTTTTTT.

The chain recombines TRBV7-6 with TRBJ2-3; 10 bases align to TRBD1. From germline, CDR1 is SGHVS and CDR2 FNYEAQ. The CDR3 loop spans 18 amino acids. Trimming at V came to 4 bases and at J to 4 bases, leaving 14 bases not matched to a gene. The CDR3 reads CASSYGPPGTGVADTQYF. CDR3 nucleotides: TGTGCCAGCAGCTATGGCCCCCCCGGGACAGGGGTGGCAGATACGCAGTATTTT.

The J gene is TRBJ1-2, the V gene TRBV18, with D perhaps TRBD1 (6 bases). The CDR3 has 18 residues. The germline V gene encodes CDR1 KGHSH and CDR2 LQKENI. The germline V and J ends were trimmed by 3 bases and 2 bases, with 22 bases remaining between them. The CDR3 DNA follows: TGTGCCAGCTCACCTCAAACCGCGGCCGGACAGCTGAACTATGGCTACACCTTC. This gives the protein CASSPQTAAGQLNYGYTF. The variable domain in full, completed from reference TRBV18 and TRBJ1-2, reads NAGVMQNPRHLVRRRGQEARLRCSPMKGHSHVYWYRQLPEEGLKFMVYLQKENIIDESGMPKERFSAEFPKEGPSILRIQQVVRGDSAAYFCASSPQTAAGQLNYGYTFGSGTRLTVV.

There are a few counts of this clone. The V and J genes are TRBV30 and TRBJ1-6, with 8 bases aligning to TRBD1. CDR3 length: 15 residues. J gave up 9 bases and V 2 bases, and 9 bases lay outside the gene matches. Germline values: CDR1 GTSNPN, CDR2 SVGIG (reference sequence). CDR3 nucleotide sequence: TGTGCCTGGAGTTCTCCCGAGACAGGGGCTTCACCCCTCCACTTT. Translation: CAWSSPETGASPLHF.

The chain joins TRBV4-3 to TRBJ2-3; a weak D match, TRBD2 (7 bases). The CDR3 is 16 residues long. Germline V CDR1 and CDR2: LGHNA, YSLEER. V was pared by 1 base and J by 2 bases, with 13 bases between. DNA of the CDR3: TGCGCCAGCAGCCAAGGGGGGGGGCCGACCACAGATACGCAGTATTTT. Its translation: CASSQGGGPTTDTQYF.

The chain is built from TRBV6-1 and TRBJ1-2; possible D gene TRBD1, 5 bases. The CDR3 loop spans 13 amino acids. V shed 6 bases and J shed 5 bases, with 13 bases lying between them. CDR1 and CDR2 (germline): MNHNS, SASEGT. CDR3 nucleotide sequence: TGTGCCAGCAGGGTCGGGACTTGGTATGGCTACACCTTC. The encoded protein is CASRVGTWYGYTF.

The V and J genes are TRBV6-6 and TRBJ2-5; D is tentatively TRBD1 or TRBD2 (6 bases each). CDR3 length equals 14 residues. V was trimmed by 2 bases and J by 5 bases, leaving 12 bases between them. Germline CDR1 reads MNHNY; CDR2 reads SVGAGI (reference sequence). The CDR3, as DNA: TGTGCCAGCAGTTACAGGGGGGTTGGTGAGACCCAGTACTTC. Protein product: CASSYRGVGETQYF.

The chain recombines TRBV6-1 with TRBJ2-7; 9 positions match TRBD1. Looked up from germline, CDR1 is MNHNS and CDR2 is SASEGT. The CDR3 is made up of 14 amino acids. The trim removed 2 bases at V and 7 bases at J, leaving 6 bases unmatched. CDR3 protein: CASSESGTGREQYF. CDR3 in DNA: TGTGCCAGCAGTGAAAGCGGGACAGGGCGGGAGCAGTACTTC.

In regard to this clone: The CDR3 does not end in the conserved phenylalanine or tryptophan, so this is likely a read error. The chain links TRBV6-1 to TRBJ2-7, with D unresolved. CDR1 MNHNS and CDR2 SASEGT come from the germline V gene. The V and J ends lost 5 bases and 3 bases respectively, with 14 bases between them. The CDR3 contains 14 residues. The chain's CDR3 is CASSFDRQIYEQYL. Here the CDR3 DNA reads TGTGCCAGCAGTTTCGACCGGCAAATCTACGAGCAGTACCTC.

The rearrangement joins TRBV5-4 to TRBJ2-3, with TRBD2 matching 7 bases. Germline-derived CDR1 and CDR2 are SGHNT and YYREEE (reference sequence). There are 13 residues in the CDR3. V trimming: 7 bases; J trimming: 3 bases; junction bases outside the gene matches: 5. The CDR3 here is CASPIAGTDTQYF. CDR3 bases: TGTGCCAGCCCCATAGCGGGTACAGATACGCAGTATTTT.

The V and J genes are TRBV5-1 and TRBJ1-5; tentatively, D is TRBD1 (6 bases). CDR3 length: 15 amino acids. V was cut by 5 bases and J by 3 bases, with 15 bases left in between. Germline-derived CDR1 and CDR2 are SGHRS and YFSETQ. CDR3: CASRRTANANQPQHF. CDR3 sequence (DNA): TGCGCCAGCAGACGGACAGCTAATGCCAATCAGCCCCAGCATTTT.

The chain joins TRBV28 to TRBJ1-2; 7 nucleotides agree with TRBD1. From germline, CDR1 is MDHEN and CDR2 SYDVKM. Germline trimming cut 5 bases from V and 2 bases from J; bases unmatched to any gene: 8. The CDR3 consists of 15 residues. The CDR3 here is CASSPTGWGNYGYTF. Here the CDR3 DNA reads TGTGCCAGCAGTCCGACAGGGTGGGGCAACTATGGCTACACCTTC.

The chain uses TRBV2 and TRBJ2-1, with 7 bases that match TRBD1. Losses at the gene ends were 6 bases for V and 0 bases for J; bases not matched to a gene: 2. In germline, CDR1 is SNHLY, CDR2 FYNNEI. The CDR3 has 14 amino acids. CDR3 loop: CASSRDSSYNEQFF. In DNA form, the CDR3 reads TGTGCCAGCAGCAGGGACAGCTCCTACAATGAGCAGTTCTTC.

The chain joins TRBV6-1 to TRBJ2-6; 10 bases map to TRBD2. V was pared by 3 bases and J by 2 bases, with 4 bases of the junction left unmatched. Germline V gene data show CDR1 as MNHNS and CDR2 as SASEGT. This CDR3 region has 17 residues. The CDR3 DNA sequence: TGTGCCAGCAGTGACCCGCTAGCGGGAGCTGGGGCCAACGTCCTGACTTTC. Amino acids: CASSDPLAGAGANVLTF.

A single count supports this clone. This same CDR3 is encoded by further DNA sequences in the sample. DNA of the CDR3: TGTGCCAGCAGCGTCGGGACAGGGCCCTACGAGCAGTACTTC. It yields the protein CASSVGTGPYEQYF. The chain has TRBV9 and TRBJ2-7, with 9 bases matching TRBD1. With V trimmed by 2 bases and J by 2 bases, 2 bases remained unmatched. CDR3 length: 14 amino acids. Looked up from germline, CDR1 is SGDLS and CDR2 is YYNGEE.

The CDR3 bases are TGCGCCAGCAGCCCTTATCCGGGACTAGCGATCTACGAGCAGTACTTC. This encodes CASSPYPGLAIYEQYF. The chain uses TRBV4-1 and TRBJ2-7; 10 nucleotides agree with TRBD2. In germline, CDR1 is MGHRA, CDR2 YSYEKL. V was clipped by 4 bases and J by 3 bases; unmatched bases: 9. This CDR3 is 16 amino acids long.

This clone was detected a few times. V gene TRBV7-2 combines with J gene TRBJ1-6; TRBD1 agrees at 12 bases. The length of the CDR3 is 16 residues. J gave up 9 bases and V 1 base, and 4 bases lay outside the gene matches. Germline-derived CDR1 and CDR2 are SGHTA and FQGNSA. CDR3 in amino acids: CASSLEMGQGASPLHF. The CDR3 DNA reads TGTGCCAGCAGCTTAGAGATGGGACAGGGGGCTTCACCCCTCCACTTT.

The count of this clone is one. V and J are TRBV19 and TRBJ2-2, with 9 bases lining up with TRBD1. This CDR3 is 15 amino acids long. Losses at the gene ends were 5 bases for V and 3 bases for J; bases not matched to a gene: 4. Germline V gene lookup returns CDR1 LNHDA and CDR2 SQIVND (reference sequence). Here the CDR3 DNA reads TGTGCCAGTAGTGCCGGGACAGGGTACACCGGGGAGCTGTTTTTT. As protein: CASSAGTGYTGELFF.

V gene TRBV2 combines with J gene TRBJ1-6; 8 bases are a match to TRBD1. The CDR3 length is 13 residues. V was clipped by 7 bases and J by 8 bases; unmatched bases: 4. Germline loops: CDR1 SNHLY, CDR2 FYNNEI. CDR3 amino acids: CASTGQGYSPLHF. The CDR3 coding sequence is TGTGCCAGCACTGGACAGGGATATTCACCCCTCCACTTT.

The chain couples TRBV7-2 to TRBJ1-5, with 7 bases lining up with TRBD1. The V segment lost 1 base and the J segment 7 bases; nucleotides outside the gene matches: 4. The CDR3 runs to 14 residues. Germline V gives CDR1 SGHTA, CDR2 FQGNSA. The CDR3 loop reads CASSLGVRGQPQHF. CDR3 in DNA: TGTGCCAGCAGCTTAGGAGTCAGGGGGCAGCCCCAGCATTTT.

V and J are TRBV30 and TRBJ2-1, with 12 bases lining up with TRBD2. CDR1 is GTSNPN and CDR2 is SVGIG in the germline V gene (reference sequence). The CDR3 runs 13 residues. Trimming cost V 4 bases and J 5 bases; bases outside gene matches: 0. CDR3 sequence: CAWTSGGDNEQFF. The CDR3, as DNA: TGTGCCTGGACTAGCGGGGGGGACAATGAGCAGTTCTTC.

CDR3 loop: CASCRDRGGMGLQETQYF. CDR3 nucleotides: TGCGCCAGCTGTCGGGACAGGGGAGGGATGGGCCTTCAAGAGACCCAGTACTTC. The chain joins TRBV5-1 to TRBJ2-5, with TRBD1 matching over 10 bases. CDR3 length: 18 residues. Looked up from germline, CDR1 is SGHRS and CDR2 is YFSETQ. J was trimmed by 2 bases and V by 7 bases; bases with no gene match: 17.

This clone was seen only a few times. The gene calls are TRBV30 and TRBJ1-6; unclear D gene. This CDR3 region has 12 residues. Germline V gene sequence: CDR1 GTSNPN, CDR2 SVGIG (reference sequence). V lost 0 bases and J 5 bases, leaving 2 bases between the germline ends. The CDR3 DNA is TGTGCCTGGAGTGTAAATAATTCACCCCTCCACTTT. Amino acids: CAWSVNNSPLHF.

This chain connects TRBV29-1 to TRBJ2-5; D is ambiguous. CDR3 length: 12 residues. CDR1 is SQVTM and CDR2 is ANQGSEA in the germline V gene. V was pared by 7 bases and J by 0 bases, with 9 bases between. Here the CDR3 reads CSGVGNQETQYF. CDR3 nucleotides: TGCAGCGGCGTCGGAAACCAAGAGACCCAGTACTTC.

The V call is TRBV9, the J call TRBJ1-5; 8 bases fit TRBD1. Germline V gives CDR1 SGDLS, CDR2 YYNGEE. J lost 1 base, V lost 3 bases, and 3 bases had no gene match. The CDR3 has 15 amino acids. The CDR3 loop reads CASSAGTGSNQPQHF. The CDR3 DNA follows: TGTGCCAGCAGCGCCGGGACAGGAAGCAATCAGCCCCAGCATTTT. Supplemented by reference TRBV9 and TRBJ1-5, the full variable domain reads DSGVTQTPKHLITATGQRVTLRCSPRSGDLSVYWYQQSLDQGLQFLIQYYNGEERAKGNILERFSAQQFPDLHSELNLSSLELGDSALYFCASSAGTGSNQPQHFGDGTRLSIL.

The rearrangement uses TRBV7-8 and TRBJ2-1, with TRBD2 matching 12 bases. Looked up from germline, CDR1 is SGHVS and CDR2 is FQNEAQ. The CDR3 runs 20 residues. The ends lost 0 bases at V and 9 bases at J; junction bases unmatched: 18. CDR3 amino acids: CASSLAGGLRTSGRTVEQFF. CDR3 DNA: TGTGCCAGCAGCTTAGCAGGAGGTTTGCGAACTAGCGGGAGGACGGTTGAGCAGTTCTTC.

This chain links TRBV29-1 with TRBJ1-2, with D tentatively TRBD1 (5 bases). There are 13 residues in the CDR3. V gave up 1 base and J gave up 5 bases, with 11 bases separating them. Germline loops: CDR1 SQVTM, CDR2 ANQGSEA. The CDR3 coding sequence is TGCAGCGTTGAAGGGCAGGGCGAGTATGGCTACACCTTC. This sequence encodes CSVEGQGEYGYTF. The variable domain in full, with the rest retrieved from reference TRBV29-1 and TRBJ1-2, is SAVISQKPSRDICQRGTSLTIQCQVDSQVTMMFWYRQQPGQSLTLIATANQGSEATYESGFVIDKFPISRPNLTFSTLTVSNMSPEDSSIYLCSVEGQGEYGYTFGSGTRLTVV.